These 11 T cell receptor beta chains came from one sample sequenced in a study of T cell repertoires in cytomegalovirus infection (dated by TCRdb to about 2019). Sequenced using an Illumina HiSeq 1500. TCRdb reran the public reads through fastp at Q25 and MiXCR, keeping productive beta chains. All rows with the same CDR3 protein become a single entry with the most common DNA and genes. A total of around 200,000 distinct CDR3 sequences appear in this sample, roughly 17% of them only once. The top ten clonotypes cover roughly 24% of the sample. The sequenced material came from CD8+ T cells from PBMCs. The origin of the receptors is a human donor in good health (CMV status not recorded). Some clones in this sample may be carry-over from other donors' samples.

This clonotype was found a few times. This chain connects TRBV20-1 to TRBJ1-1; D not certain. Between the trimmed V and J ends, which lost 8 bases and 5 bases, there was a span of 18 bases. CDR1 is DFQATT, CDR2 SNEGSKA, per germline (reference sequence). The CDR3 runs to 13 residues. The CDR3 is CSPRRRGSTEAFF. As DNA, the CDR3 is TGCAGTCCCCGAAGGCGGGGAAGTACTGAAGCTTTCTTT.

The J gene is TRBJ1-2, the V gene TRBV9; D may be TRBD1 (6 bases). This CDR3 contains 13 residues. Germline V gene data show CDR1 as SGDLS and CDR2 as YYNGEE. Trimming shortened V by 3 bases and J by 3 bases, and 9 bases separated the two germline ends. The CDR3 region is CASSASGDYGYTF. The CDR3 region has the DNA TGTGCCAGCAGCGCATCAGGGGACTATGGCTACACCTTC.

This chain connects TRBV6-5 to TRBJ1-4; 7 bases map to TRBD1. Trimming took 6 bases from V and 4 from J; bases not matched to a gene: 5. The CDR3 extends over 14 amino acids. Germline V CDR1 and CDR2: MNHEY, SVGAGI. The chain's CDR3 is CASSLQGSNEKLFF. In DNA form, the CDR3 reads TGTGCCAGCAGCCTACAGGGGAGTAATGAAAAACTGTTTTTT.

This clonotype has a handful of counts. This chain uses TRBV5-6 with TRBJ2-1; 10 bases fit TRBD2. This CDR3 has 16 amino acids. V trimming: 4 bases; J trimming: 2 bases; junction bases outside the gene matches: 6. Germline V gives CDR1 SGHDT, CDR2 YYEEEE. The DNA for the CDR3 is TGTGCCAGCAGCCGGCTAGCGGGGGATACCTACAATGAGCAGTTCTTC. The encoded protein is CASSRLAGDTYNEQFF.

The genes are TRBV4-2 and TRBJ2-2, with D possibly being TRBD2 (6 bases). The CDR3 has 17 amino acids. The germline V and J ends were trimmed by 0 bases and 4 bases, with 15 bases remaining between them. Germline CDR1 is LGHNA and CDR2 is YNFKEQ. CDR3: CASSQDSAGIFTGELFF. CDR3 DNA sequence: TGTGCCAGCAGCCAAGATTCGGCGGGGATCTTCACCGGGGAGCTGTTTTTT.

A few counts support this clonotype. The J gene is TRBJ1-2, the V gene TRBV27; 7 bases map to TRBD1. The V gene's germline CDR1 is MNHEY and CDR2 SMNVEV (reference sequence). Trimming removed 4 bases from V and 7 bases from J; junction bases left unmatched: 3. The CDR3 runs to 12 residues. The CDR3, as DNA: TGTGCCAGCAGTTCACAGGGGTCTGGCTACACCTTC. This codes for CASSSQGSGYTF.

This clonotype showed up just a few times. The V and J genes are TRBV20-1 and TRBJ2-7; TRBD2 agrees at 9 bases. V shed 2 bases, J shed 8 bases, and the junction held 7 bases outside the gene matches. This CDR3 comprises 13 residues. Germline V gene sequence: CDR1 DFQATT, CDR2 SNEGSKA (reference sequence). CDR3 in amino acids: CSARPSGGLKQYF. CDR3 DNA sequence: TGCAGTGCTAGACCCAGCGGGGGGTTAAAGCAGTACTTC.

The genes are TRBV7-8 and TRBJ1-2; 7 bases are shared with TRBD1. Trimming cost V 5 bases and J 0 bases; bases outside gene matches: 6. CDR1 and CDR2 from the germline V gene are SGHVS and FQNEAQ. This CDR3 is built from 15 residues. The chain's CDR3 is CASSVGQDPNYGYTF. The CDR3 DNA is TGTGCCAGCAGCGTCGGACAGGATCCTAACTATGGCTACACCTTC.

The table lists this clonotype with a few counts. The chain has TRBV24-1 and TRBJ1-4; D gene ambiguous. V lost 0 bases, J lost 5 bases, and 3 bases lay in between. CDR3 length equals 13 residues. Germline V gives CDR1 KGHDR, CDR2 SFDVKD. CDR3: CATSDLSNEKLFF. Here the CDR3 DNA reads TGTGCCACCAGTGATTTGTCAAATGAAAAACTGTTTTTT.

This clonotype was seen once. V is TRBV18 and J is TRBJ2-1; perhaps TRBD1 as D (6 bases). The CDR3 has 15 amino acids. Germline CDR1 KGHSH, CDR2 LQKENI. The V end lost 6 bases, the J end lost 2 bases, and 14 bases lay between the germline ends. The CDR3 loop is CASSLTGPTYNEQFF. The CDR3 bases are TGTGCCAGCTCGCTCACAGGGCCGACCTACAATGAGCAGTTCTTC.

This clonotype came up a few times. The chain carries TRBV7-9 and TRBJ1-3; 8 bases align to TRBD1. Germline CDR1 is SEHNR and CDR2 is FQNEAQ (reference sequence). The V segment lost 4 bases and the J segment 4 bases; nucleotides outside the gene matches: 6. This CDR3 has 15 residues. The DNA for the CDR3 is TGTGCCAGCAGCTCGACCGGGACAGGAGGAAACACCATATATTTT. Its translation: CASSSTGTGGNTIYF.